Below, 6 T cell receptor beta chains from the same sample are listed, as sequenced in a study of vaccination and CD4 T cells after COVID-19 (dated by TCRdb to 2022 to 2024). These receptors are not linked to any known antigen. The meaning of the sample's treatment or condition label: approximately nine-day PBMC culture with coronavirus spike peptide pools or control peptides (ViraFEST assay). The library was produced with PCR. Reads for this sample came from an Illumina iSeq 100. DNA from cultured CD4+ T cells underwent TCR sequencing with the Oncomine TCR Beta short-read assay at the Johns Hopkins FTIC core. TCRdb trimmed the raw reads at Q25, called clones with MiXCR and kept productive beta chains. Records with the same CDR3 protein are collapsed into one entry carrying the most frequent genes and DNA. Here the sample has 9,500 to 15,000 distinct CDR3 sequences; 40% to 50% occur a single time. The ten most abundant clones make up roughly 22% of the sample.

Sequencing used CD4+ T cells from blood, cultured in vitro. These TCRs come from a human donor who had recovered from COVID-19.

There are a few counts of this clonotype. The chain carries TRBV10-3 and TRBJ1-5; D perhaps matches TRBD1 (5 bases). V lost 8 bases to trimming and J lost 9 bases, with 14 bases between them. The CDR3 sequence is 12 residues long. Germline lookup yields CDR1 ENHRY and CDR2 SYGVKD. CDR3 bases: TGTGCCATCGGCGGGGACTTCTCGCCCCAGCATTTT. It codes for CAIGGDFSPQHF.

The chain's CDR3 is CASSSRGSETQYF. As DNA, the CDR3 is TGTGCCAGCAGTTCCCGGGGGTCAGAGACCCAGTACTTC. The chain combines TRBV12-3 or TRBV12-4 with TRBJ2-5, with a possible D match to TRBD2 (6 bases). CDR3 length: 13 amino acids. V was clipped by 4 bases and J by 4 bases, with 10 bases between them.

This clonotype was seen a few times. The V and J genes are TRBV6-1 and TRBJ1-2; tentative D call: TRBD1 (5 bases). Looked up from germline, CDR1 is MNHNS and CDR2 is SASEGT. The CDR3 runs 19 residues. Between the trimmed V and J ends, which lost 7 bases and 1 base, there was a span of 28 bases. CDR3 sequence (DNA): TGTGCCAGCACCCCTCGCGGGGCGGCAAATTTTTACCTTAACTATGGCTACACCTTC. It encodes CASTPRGAANFYLNYGYTF.

There are a few counts of this clonotype. CDR3 bases: TGTGCCTGGAGTGTGGGTAGCGGGATGATTGGTGAGCAGTTCTTC. Its translation is CAWSVGSGMIGEQFF. The chain uses TRBV30 and TRBJ2-1; 8 nucleotides line up with TRBD2. V shed 0 bases, J shed 9 bases, and the junction held 10 bases outside the gene matches. This CDR3 region has 15 residues. CDR1 and CDR2 (germline): GTSNPN, SVGIG (reference sequence). The full variable domain, in which reference TRBV30 and TRBJ2-1 provide the parts outside the CDR3, is SQTIHQWPATLVQPVGSPLSLECTVEGTSNPNLYWYRQAAGRGLQLLFYSVGIGQISSEVPQNLSASRPQDRQFILSSKKLLLSDSGFYLCAWSVGSGMIGEQFFGPGTRLTVL.

The J gene is TRBJ2-7, the V gene TRBV10-3; the D gene is possibly TRBD1 (6 bases). The germline CDR1 and CDR2 sequences are ENHRY and SYGVKD. The CDR3 length is 15 residues. V was cut by 0 bases and J by 5 bases, with 14 bases left in between. CDR3 in amino acids: CAISESRDTSNEQYF. For the CDR3, the DNA is TGTGCCATCAGTGAGTCGAGGGACACGTCGAACGAGCAGTACTTC.

The V call is TRBV10-3, the J call TRBJ2-7; 8 bases match TRBD2. J was trimmed by 4 bases and V by 8 bases; bases with no gene match: 16. Germline V gives CDR1 ENHRY, CDR2 SYGVKD. The CDR3 is 16 residues long. The CDR3 nucleotides read TGTGCCATCGGTGGTGGTAGCGGGGCCTCGAGATACGAGCAGTACTTC. Amino acid sequence: CAIGGGSGASRYEQYF.